These 20 T cell receptor beta chains originate from one sample sequenced in a study of glioma-infiltrating T cells after dendritic cell vaccination. Time point specified: after dendritic cell vaccination, including at tumor progression/relapse. Repertoires were generated with immunoSEQ multiplex PCR, while TCRdb's copy carries only in-frame clones and drops some. The table lists about 65,000 clones, around nine tenths of them singletons. The sample in question was blood, obtained after dendritic cell vaccination. The receptor source for this set is a human donor with glioblastoma.

J is TRBJ1-5 and V is TRBV5-1, with D possibly TRBD1 on 6 matching bases. The CDR3 runs to 15 residues. CDR1 and CDR2 from the germline V gene are SGHRS and YFSETQ. Trimming cost V 4 bases and J 0 bases, with 11 bases left between them. CDR3 region: CASSPTGDSNQPQHF. CDR3 coding DNA: TGCGCCAGCAGCCCGACAGGTGATAGCAATCAGCCCCAGCATTTT.

The chain combines TRBV11-2 with TRBJ1-6, with 10 bases that match TRBD1. This CDR3 has 15 residues. Germline loops: CDR1 SGHAT, CDR2 FQNNGV. The V segment lost 4 bases and the J segment 4 bases; nucleotides outside the gene matches: 1. CDR3 nucleotide sequence: TGTGCCAGCAGCTGGGGACAGGGGTATAATTCACCCCTCCACTTT. It specifies CASSWGQGYNSPLHF.

This chain uses TRBV7-9 with TRBJ1-2, with 12 bases lining up with TRBD1. V shed 1 base and J 4 bases; nucleotides not matched to a gene: 10. This CDR3 is built from 18 residues. Germline V CDR1 and CDR2: SEHNR, FQNEAQ (reference sequence). Here the CDR3 DNA reads TGTGCCAGCAGCTTAGTTGCCGGGACAGGGGGCGCCGGCTATGGCTACACCTTC. Its protein product is CASSLVAGTGGAGYGYTF.

The chain employs TRBV7-2 and TRBJ2-7; D is undetermined. CDR3 length equals 14 residues. Per the germline V gene, CDR1 is SGHTA and CDR2 is FQGNSA. The V end was cut by 5 bases, the J end by 0 bases, with 11 bases between. The CDR3: CASSPPRVSYEQYF. For the CDR3, the DNA is TGTGCCAGCAGCCCCCCCCGGGTCTCCTACGAGCAGTACTTC.

This chain connects TRBV5-5 to TRBJ1-1, with 7 bases lining up with TRBD1. CDR1 and CDR2 (germline): SGHKS, YYEKEE (reference sequence). The CDR3 spans 17 residues. Trimming at V came to 1 base and at J to 0 bases, leaving 9 bases not matched to a gene. The DNA of the CDR3 is TGTGCCAGCAGCTTGTTCGCCGTGGGACAGATGAACACTGAAGCTTTCTTT. Encoded protein: CASSLFAVGQMNTEAFF.

In its sample, this clone was seen a few times. The chain employs TRBV15 and TRBJ1-6, with 7 bases aligning to TRBD1. Losses at the gene ends were 0 bases for V and 9 bases for J; bases not matched to a gene: 5. Per the germline V gene, CDR1 is LNHNV and CDR2 is YYDKDF (reference sequence). CDR3 length: 15 residues. The CDR3 reads CATSRDQGVSSPLHF. The CDR3 DNA reads as TGTGCCACCAGCAGAGACCAGGGGGTCTCTTCACCCCTCCACTTT. Complete variable domain (other parts from reference TRBV15 and TRBJ1-6): DAMVIQNPRYQVTQFGKPVTLSCSQTLNHNVMYWYQQKSSQAPKLLFHYYDKDFNNEADTPDNFQSRRPNTSFCFLDIRSPGLGDTAMYLCATSRDQGVSSPLHFGNGTRLTVT.

This clone was found a few times. The chain has TRBV19 and TRBJ1-2, with D tentatively TRBD1 (5 bases). This CDR3 is built from 15 residues. The V end was cut by 1 base, the J end by 5 bases, with 14 bases between. CDR1 and CDR2 from the germline V gene are LNHDA and SQIVND (reference sequence). CDR3 loop: CASSIGGRELYGYTF. The CDR3 bases are TGTGCCAGTAGTATAGGCGGCAGGGAATTGTATGGCTACACCTTC.

This rearrangement joins TRBV19 to TRBJ2-7; 8 bases are a match to TRBD1. There are 14 residues in the CDR3. The V gene's germline CDR1 is LNHDA and CDR2 SQIVND (reference sequence). The J segment lost 0 bases and the V segment lost 3 bases, leaving 1 base of the junction unmatched. The CDR3 nucleotides are TGTGCCAGTAGTATGACAGGGGCCTCCTACGAGCAGTACTTC. It codes for CASSMTGASYEQYF.

CDR3 in DNA: TGTGCCAGCAGCTCTTGGACAGATTACGAGCAGTACTTC. It encodes CASSSWTDYEQYF. This sequence joins TRBV5-4 and TRBJ2-7, with D perhaps matching TRBD1 (6 bases). CDR1 is SGHNT, CDR2 YYREEE, per germline (reference sequence). V lost 3 bases and J 4 bases, leaving 11 bases between the germline ends. The CDR3 contains 13 residues.

The gene calls are TRBV19 and TRBJ1-6; D gene ambiguous. The V and J ends lost 9 bases and 4 bases respectively, with 10 bases between them. CDR1 is LNHDA, CDR2 SQIVND, per germline (reference sequence). The CDR3 contains 13 residues. CDR3 in DNA: TGTGCCAGCAGTGCACGGTATAATTCACCCCTCCACTTT. This codes for CASSARYNSPLHF.

This chain links TRBV10-1 with TRBJ1-5, with D perhaps matching TRBD1 (5 bases). Per germline, CDR1 WNHNN and CDR2 SYGVQD (reference sequence). The CDR3 has 14 residues. V lost 2 bases, J lost 1 base, and 6 bases lay in between. The CDR3 spells CASSEGASNQPQHF. Here the CDR3 DNA reads TGCGCCAGCAGTGAGGGGGCCAGCAATCAGCCCCAGCATTTT.

This clone was observed a few times. The CDR3 loop is CASSPPGQGHQPQHF. The CDR3 coding sequence is TGCGCCAGCAGCCCACCGGGACAGGGGCATCAGCCCCAGCATTTT. The V gene is TRBV4-1, the J gene TRBJ1-5; 10 nucleotides agree with TRBD1. V trimming: 4 bases; J trimming: 5 bases; junction bases outside the gene matches: 5. CDR1 is MGHRA and CDR2 is YSYEKL in the germline V gene. This CDR3 contains 15 residues.

This chain joins TRBV7-2 and TRBJ2-3; 8 positions agree with TRBD2. The CDR3 is made up of 15 amino acids. V gave up 2 bases and J gave up 6 bases; unmatched junction bases: 7. The germline gives CDR1 SGHTA, CDR2 FQGNSA. In DNA form, the CDR3 reads TGTGCCAGCAGCTTACAGCGGGGGATGGGGGATACGCAGTATTTT. As protein: CASSLQRGMGDTQYF.

The J gene is TRBJ2-7, the V gene TRBV29-1; 7 bases align to TRBD2. Germline assignment: CDR1 SQVTM and CDR2 ANQGSEA. V gave up 8 bases and J gave up 13 bases; unmatched junction bases: 14. The CDR3 totals 11 residues. CDR3 sequence reads: CSFRAGTTPYF. The CDR3 DNA reads TGCAGCTTCCGAGCCGGGACTACGCCATACTTC.

This clone has a single count. V and J are TRBV19 and TRBJ2-7, with TRBD1 as a possible D gene (6 bases). Per the germline V gene, CDR1 is LNHDA and CDR2 is SQIVND (reference sequence). This CDR3 has 13 amino acids. V was pared by 10 bases and J by 5 bases, with 18 bases between. CDR3 protein: CATARGSRNEQYF. As DNA, the CDR3 is TGTGCCACCGCGAGGGGGAGTCGCAACGAGCAGTACTTC. Complete variable domain (other parts from reference TRBV19 and TRBJ2-7): DGGITQSPKYLFRKEGQNVTLSCEQNLNHDAMYWYRQDPGQGLRLIYYSQIVNDFQKGDIAEGYSVSREKKESFPLTVTSAQKNPTAFYLCATARGSRNEQYFGPGTRLTVT.

The chain employs TRBV5-4 and TRBJ1-2; 8 bases fit TRBD1. Germline V gene sequence: CDR1 SGHNT, CDR2 YYREEE (reference sequence). The CDR3 has 15 amino acids. Trimming took 4 bases from V and 4 from J; bases not matched to a gene: 9. The CDR3 nucleotides are TGTGCCAGCAGCCCGCCCTACAGGGGGGGCTATGGCTACACCTTC. Its protein is CASSPPYRGGYGYTF.

V usage is TRBV21-1 and J usage is TRBJ1-1; the D call TRBD1 from the table was never checked on the DNA. TRBV21-1 is flagged as a pseudogene. This CDR3 comprises 16 residues. CDR3 in amino acids: CASSKVLGQGAAEAFF. CDR3 sequence (DNA): TGTGCCAGCAGCAAAGTGCTAGGACAGGGGGCGGCTGAAGCTTTCTTT.

This clone was counted between two and nine times. V usage is TRBV6-5 and J usage is TRBJ2-2, with 10 bases fitting TRBD2. The CDR3 has 15 residues. V was pared by 6 bases and J by 4 bases, with 5 bases of the junction left unmatched. Germline assignment: CDR1 MNHEY and CDR2 SVGAGI. In nucleotides, the CDR3 is TGTGCCAGCAGCCTAGCGGGAGTCGGCACCGGGGAGCTGTTTTTT. Protein: CASSLAGVGTGELFF.

The chain links TRBV30 to TRBJ1-2; TRBD1 matches at 7 bases. Germline V gives CDR1 GTSNPN, CDR2 SVGIG (reference sequence). Trimming at V came to 3 bases and at J to 8 bases, leaving 9 bases not matched to a gene. This CDR3 has 13 amino acids. CDR3 in amino acids: CAWRNQGVGGYTF. CDR3 bases: TGTGCCTGGAGAAACCAGGGGGTTGGCGGCTACACCTTC.

The V and J genes are TRBV5-1 and TRBJ2-5, with 8 bases aligning to TRBD2. Germline V gene lookup returns CDR1 SGHRS and CDR2 YFSETQ. J gave up 5 bases and V 4 bases, and 7 bases lay outside the gene matches. The CDR3 loop spans 14 amino acids. CDR3 sequence: CASSPGGGPETQYF. The CDR3 nucleotides read TGCGCCAGCAGCCCCGGGGGGGGGCCCGAGACCCAGTACTTC. Using reference TRBV5-1 and TRBJ2-5 for the parts outside the CDR3, the full variable domain is KAGVTQTPRYLIKTRGQQVTLSCSPISGHRSVSWYQQTPGQGLQFLFEYFSETQRNKGNFPGRFSGRQFSNSRSEMNVSTLELGDSALYLCASSPGGGPETQYFGPGTRLLVL.